One and the same sample provided the 13 T cell receptor beta chains below, sequenced in a study of T cells in Graves' hyperthyroidism and ophthalmopathy. What was amplified from RNA transcripts were TCR beta CDR3 regions. TCR CDR3 regions were first amplified by RT-PCR with HTBI primers. TCRdb independently ran MiXCR on the multiplex PCR reads; one entry per CDR3 protein. The sample lists about 480,000 distinct CDR3 sequences; approximately 15% were seen once. The sample taken for sequencing was blood. All receptors come from a woman between 18 and 29 years old with Graves' hyperthyroidism.

At least ten counts were recorded for this clonotype. V usage is TRBV3-1 and J usage is TRBJ2-6; D gene uncertain. V was clipped by 3 bases and J by 0 bases, with 9 bases between them. The CDR3 length is 16 residues. Germline values: CDR1 LGHDT, CDR2 YNNKEL (reference sequence). The chain's CDR3 is CASSHSQLSGANVLTF. CDR3 bases: TGTGCCAGCAGCCACTCACAGCTCTCTGGGGCCAACGTCCTGACTTTC.

There are a few counts of this clonotype. The rearrangement joins TRBV7-9 to TRBJ2-1; D is ambiguous. Germline V lookup: CDR1 SEHNR, CDR2 FQNEAQ (reference sequence). Trimming took 6 bases from V and 8 from J, leaving 14 bases between them. This CDR3 region has 13 residues. The CDR3, as DNA: TGTGCCAGCAGTTTAAGCTTGGCCGATGAGCAGTTCTTC. Protein product: CASSLSLADEQFF.

This clonotype was picked up a small number of times. The chain combines TRBV29-1 with TRBJ1-1; D unclear. This CDR3 spans 15 amino acids. CDR1 and CDR2 from the germline V gene are SQVTM and ANQGSEA. Trimming stripped 7 bases from V and 0 bases from J, with 18 bases between. CDR3 bases: TGCAGCGCCTACTACCGGGGATCGATGAACACTGAAGCTTTCTTT. It translates to CSAYYRGSMNTEAFF.

This clonotype was counted ten times or more. The chain joins TRBV7-9 to TRBJ2-3, with D tentatively TRBD2 (5 bases). Trimming took off 3 bases at V and 4 bases at J, with 11 bases between the two ends. The CDR3 has 14 residues. Germline V lookup: CDR1 SEHNR, CDR2 FQNEAQ (reference sequence). The CDR3 region has the DNA TGTGCCAGCAGCTTGGGCCCCGGGGCAGATACGCAGTATTTT. This codes for CASSLGPGADTQYF.

The chain recombines TRBV5-1 with TRBJ2-7; perhaps TRBD1 as D (5 bases). Between the trimmed V and J ends, which lost 0 bases and 5 bases, there was a span of 9 bases. Germline V lookup: CDR1 SGHRS, CDR2 YFSETQ. This CDR3 has 13 residues. The CDR3 protein is CASSLGYRHEQYV. DNA of the CDR3: TGCGCCAGCAGCTTGGGTTACAGGCACGAGCAGTACGTC.

This clonotype was picked up many times. V is TRBV19 and J is TRBJ1-1; TRBD1 is a possible D gene (6 bases). CDR3 length: 15 residues. V was pared by 3 bases and J by 0 bases, with 11 bases between. The germline CDR1 and CDR2 sequences are LNHDA and SQIVND (reference sequence). The CDR3 DNA sequence: TGTGCCAGTAGTATTCCCGGGACAATGAACACTGAAGCTTTCTTT. Protein product: CASSIPGTMNTEAFF.

In this sample, this clonotype turned up many times. V usage is TRBV6-1 and J usage is TRBJ2-7; no clear D gene. The ends were cut back, 5 bases at V and 2 bases at J, with 16 bases in the middle. CDR3 length equals 15 residues. Germline CDR1 reads MNHNS; CDR2 reads SASEGT. For the CDR3, the DNA is TGTGCCAGCAGTTTTGGGGTGGGGAATCCCTACGAGCAGTACGTC. It encodes CASSFGVGNPYEQYV.

This clonotype was observed a few times. The gene calls are TRBV5-1 and TRBJ2-5, with 11 bases matching TRBD1. CDR1 and CDR2 from the germline V gene are SGHRS and YFSETQ. The CDR3 is 16 amino acids. The ends lost 4 bases at V and 5 bases at J; junction bases unmatched: 10. The chain's CDR3 is CASSPGQGAVGETQYF. Here the CDR3 DNA reads TGCGCCAGCAGCCCCGGACAGGGGGCGGTCGGGGAGACCCAGTACTTC.

Many counts were recorded for this clonotype. The genes are TRBV30 and TRBJ1-2; TRBD1 matches 11 bases. Trimming at V came to 0 bases and at J to 6 bases, leaving 6 bases not matched to a gene. Per the germline V gene, CDR1 is GTSNPN and CDR2 is SVGIG (reference sequence). The CDR3 totals 15 residues. CDR3 loop: CAWSVGDRGSDGYTF. DNA of the CDR3: TGTGCCTGGAGTGTAGGGGACAGGGGGTCGGATGGCTACACCTTC. The variable domain in full, with the rest retrieved from reference TRBV30 and TRBJ1-2, is SQTIHQWPATLVQPVGSPLSLECTVEGTSNPNLYWYRQAAGRGLQLLFYSVGIGQISSEVPQNLSASRPQDRQFILSSKKLLLSDSGFYLCAWSVGDRGSDGYTFGSGTRLTVV.

This clonotype has a count of ten or more. The chain employs TRBV12-3 or TRBV12-4 and TRBJ2-3; D is possibly TRBD1 (5 bases). The CDR3 is 15 amino acids. Deletions cut 7 bases from V and 4 bases from J, with 18 bases between. The CDR3 nucleotides read TGTGCCAGCATCAACCGAGTGGGGCTCGCAGATACGCAGTATTTT. Its translation is CASINRVGLADTQYF.

This clonotype was observed a handful of times. This chain connects TRBV6-2 or TRBV6-3 to TRBJ1-3; D call uncertain. CDR1 and CDR2 from the germline V gene are MNHEY and SVGEGT. V was clipped by 7 bases and J by 7 bases, with 17 bases between them. The CDR3 spans 14 residues. CDR3 in amino acids: CASMSRPNGNTIYF. Written as DNA, the CDR3 is TGTGCCAGCATGAGCAGGCCGAACGGGAACACCATATATTTT.

This clonotype was counted at least ten times. The chain carries TRBV6-2 or TRBV6-3 and TRBJ2-1, with a tentative D call TRBD2 (5 bases). The CDR3 covers 15 residues. Between the trimmed V and J ends, which lost 7 bases and 3 bases, there was a span of 16 bases. CDR1 and CDR2 (germline): MNHEY, SVGEGT. CDR3 DNA: TGTGCCAGCAACCCCACCGGGAATCGCTACAATGAGCAGTTCTTC. Translation: CASNPTGNRYNEQFF.

This rearrangement joins TRBV6-5 to TRBJ2-7; TRBD1 agrees at 7 bases. The V gene's germline CDR1 is MNHEY and CDR2 SVGAGI. V shed 0 bases and J 6 bases; nucleotides not matched to a gene: 8. This CDR3 region has 15 residues. Here the CDR3 reads CASSYSTTGLGEQYF. CDR3 nucleotides: TGTGCCAGCAGTTACTCTACGACAGGGCTCGGCGAGCAGTACTTC.